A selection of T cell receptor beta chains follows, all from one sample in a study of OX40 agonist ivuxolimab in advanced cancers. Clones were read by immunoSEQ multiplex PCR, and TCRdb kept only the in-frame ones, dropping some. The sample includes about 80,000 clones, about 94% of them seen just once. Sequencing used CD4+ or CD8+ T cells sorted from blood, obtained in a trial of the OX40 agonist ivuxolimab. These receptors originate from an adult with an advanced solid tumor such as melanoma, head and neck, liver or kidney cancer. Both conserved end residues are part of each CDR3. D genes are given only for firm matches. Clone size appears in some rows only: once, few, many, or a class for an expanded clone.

CDR3: CASSYSGPSTDTQYF; DNA: TGTGCCAGCAGTTACTCGGGACCTAGCACAGATACGCAGTATTTT; V: TRBV6-5; D: -; J: TRBJ2-3; size: -
CDR3: CASSIFRGGTDEQFF; DNA: TGTGCCAGTAGTATATTTAGAGGCGGGACCGATGAGCAGTTCTTC; V: TRBV19; D: -; J: TRBJ2-1; size: -
CDR3: CAWSVHSGNLLFF; DNA: TGTGCCTGGAGTGTCCATTCGGGGAATTTGCTGTTTTTT; V: TRBV30; D: -; J: TRBJ1-4; size: -
CDR3: CASSLGESPEKLFF; DNA: TGTGCCAGCAGCTTAGGAGAGTCCCCAGAAAAACTGTTTTTT; V: TRBV7-2; D: -; J: TRBJ1-4; size: -
CDR3: CASRGSVISGNTIYF; DNA: TGTGCCAGCAGGGGATCAGTCATCTCTGGAAACACCATATATTTT; V: TRBV4-2; D: -; J: TRBJ1-3; size: -
CDR3: CASSAGTSGRYSEQFF; DNA: TGTGCCAGCAGCGCAGGGACTAGCGGGAGATACAGTGAGCAGTTCTTC; V: TRBV9; D: TRBD2; J: TRBJ2-1; size: -
CDR3: CASSPRMREGLDTGELFF; DNA: TGTGCCAGCAGCCCACGAATGCGGGAGGGCCTCGACACCGGGGAGCTGTTTTTT; V: TRBV7-9; D: TRBD2; J: TRBJ2-2; size: -
CDR3: CASSSYTEAFF; DNA: TGTGCCAGCAGCTCTTATACTGAAGCTTTCTTT; V: TRBV13; D: -; J: TRBJ1-1; size: -
CDR3: CASSYSDPSYEQYF; DNA: TGTGCCAGCAGTTACTCGGACCCTTCCTACGAGCAGTACTTC; V: TRBV6-5; D: -; J: TRBJ2-7; size: few
CDR3: CASGLGRASYNEQFF; DNA: TGTGCTAGTGGTTTGGGACGAGCCTCCTACAATGAGCAGTTCTTC; V: TRBV12-5; D: -; J: TRBJ2-1; size: -
CDR3: CASSLGDRGYNEQFF; DNA: TGCGCCAGCAGCTTGGGAGACAGGGGCTACAATGAGCAGTTCTTC; V: TRBV5-1; D: TRBD1; J: TRBJ2-1; size: -
CDR3: CASSLWTSGRGHHTQYF; DNA: TGTGCCAGCAGCCTCTGGACTAGCGGGAGGGGTCACCATACGCAGTATTTT; V: TRBV7-9; D: TRBD2; J: TRBJ2-3; size: -
CDR3: CASSLAGLEQYF; DNA: TGTGCCAGCAGCTTGGCTGGACTAGAGCAGTACTTC; V: TRBV5-4; D: TRBD2; J: TRBJ2-5; size: -
CDR3: CASSYGQGGDTEAFF; DNA: TGCGCCAGCAGCTATGGACAGGGCGGAGACACTGAAGCTTTCTTT; V: TRBV5-1; D: TRBD1; J: TRBJ1-1; size: -
CDR3: CASGGEETQYF; DNA: TGTGCCAGCGGGGGGGAAGAGACCCAGTACTTC; V: TRBV19; D: TRBD2; J: TRBJ2-5; size: -
CDR3: CASVGTGNNEQFF; DNA: TGTGCTAGTGTGGGGACAGGGAACAATGAGCAGTTCTTC; V: TRBV12-5; D: TRBD1; J: TRBJ2-1; size: -
CDR3: CASSQDDRANEQFF; DNA: TGCGCCAGCAGCCAAGATGACAGGGCCAATGAGCAGTTCTTC; V: TRBV4-3; D: TRBD1; J: TRBJ2-1; size: once
CDR3: CASSLGNEQFF; DNA: TGTGCCAGCAGTTTGGGCAATGAGCAGTTCTTC; V: TRBV27; D: -; J: TRBJ2-1; size: -
CDR3: CASSGSGSNTGELFF; DNA: TGTGCCAGCAGCGGATCGGGGTCGAACACCGGGGAGCTGTTTTTT; V: TRBV9; D: -; J: TRBJ2-2; size: -
CDR3: CASSISGTDTQYF; DNA: TGTGCCAGTAGCATTAGCGGGACAGATACGCAGTATTTT; V: TRBV19; D: TRBD2; J: TRBJ2-3; size: -
CDR3: CASSLDLTDVLGAEFF; DNA: TGTGCCAGCAGCTTAGACCTGACGGATGTCCTTGGAGCTGAGTTCTTC; V: TRBV7-9; D: -; J: TRBJ2-1; size: -
CDR3: CASSPIAGVRGGEQYF; DNA: TGCGCCAGCAGCCCCATTGCTGGAGTTCGGGGGGGCGAGCAGTACTTC; V: TRBV4-3; D: TRBD2; J: TRBJ2-7; size: -
CDR3: CASSFLAGGPGTDTQYF; DNA: TGTGCCAGCAGCTTCTTAGCGGGAGGGCCGGGCACAGATACGCAGTATTTT; V: TRBV7-2; D: TRBD2; J: TRBJ2-3; size: -
CDR3: CASSAGLAGPYEQYF; DNA: TGTGCCAGCAGTGCGGGACTAGCGGGGCCCTACGAGCAGTACTTC; V: TRBV6-1; D: TRBD2; J: TRBJ2-7; size: -
CDR3: CASSYSIAKTDTQYF; DNA: TGTGCCAGCAGTTACTCGATAGCGAAGACAGATACGCAGTATTTT; V: TRBV6-5; D: -; J: TRBJ2-3; size: few
CDR3: CASSLRDSSNYGYTF; DNA: TGTGCCAGTAGTCTCAGGGACAGTTCTAACTATGGCTACACCTTC; V: TRBV19; D: TRBD1; J: TRBJ1-2; size: -
CDR3: CASSGTGAYNEQFF; DNA: TGTGCCAGCAGCGGGACAGGGGCCTACAATGAGCAGTTCTTC; V: TRBV28; D: TRBD1; J: TRBJ2-1; size: -
CDR3: CASRRTGDSNQPQHF; DNA: TGTGCCAGTAGGAGGACAGGGGATAGCAATCAGCCCCAGCATTTT; V: TRBV19; D: TRBD1; J: TRBJ1-5; size: -
CDR3: CASSSPGLASYEQYF; DNA: TGTGCCAGCAGCTCACCGGGACTAGCGTCCTACGAGCAGTACTTC; V: TRBV7-2; D: TRBD2; J: TRBJ2-7; size: -
CDR3: CSVEAHVGYTF; DNA: TGCAGCGTTGAAGCCCACGTTGGCTACACCTTC; V: TRBV29-1; D: -; J: TRBJ1-2; size: -
CDR3: CASSYGQDEQYF; DNA: TGTGCCAGTAGTTACGGGCAGGACGAGCAGTACTTC; V: TRBV19; D: -; J: TRBJ2-7; size: -
CDR3: CASSLGQTSGNEQFF; DNA: TGTGCCAGCAGCTTAGGTCAGACTAGCGGCAATGAGCAGTTCTTC; V: TRBV13; D: TRBD2; J: TRBJ2-1; size: -
CDR3: CASSLGRGGYEQYF; DNA: TGTGCCAGCAGCTTAGGCAGGGGAGGCTACGAGCAGTACTTC; V: TRBV11-2; D: -; J: TRBJ2-7; size: -
CDR3: CASSLDLKTQYF; DNA: TGTGCCAGCAGCTTAGATTTGAAGACCCAGTACTTC; V: TRBV11-3; D: -; J: TRBJ2-5; size: -
CDR3: CASSDQTNYGYTF; DNA: TGTGCCAGCAGTGACCAGACTAACTATGGCTACACCTTC; V: TRBV2; D: -; J: TRBJ1-2; size: -
CDR3: CASSFGTFNEQFF; DNA: TGTGCCAGCAGTTTCGGGACTTTCAATGAGCAGTTCTTC; V: TRBV27; D: -; J: TRBJ2-1; size: -
CDR3: CASSVETLDNEQFF; DNA: TGTGCCAGCAGCGTAGAAACCCTAGATAATGAGCAGTTCTTC; V: TRBV9; D: -; J: TRBJ2-1; size: -
CDR3: CASSSTGYEQYF; DNA: TGTGCCAGCAGCTCAACAGGATACGAGCAGTACTTC; V: TRBV11-2; D: -; J: TRBJ2-7; size: -
CDR3: CASSPRTSGLRSYEQYF; DNA: TGTGCCAGCAGCCCGAGGACTAGCGGGCTGCGATCCTACGAGCAGTACTTC; V: TRBV7-9; D: TRBD2; J: TRBJ2-7; size: -
CDR3: CASSYSHEQYF; DNA: TGTGCCAGCAGTTACTCTCATGAGCAGTACTTC; V: TRBV6-5; D: -; J: TRBJ2-7; size: -
CDR3: CASSHGLAGFDEQFF; DNA: TGCGCCAGCAGCCATGGACTAGCAGGTTTTGATGAGCAGTTCTTC; V: TRBV4-1; D: TRBD2; J: TRBJ2-1; size: -
CDR3: CASRTSGRASTDTQYF; DNA: TGTGCCAGCCGAACTAGCGGGAGGGCCAGCACAGATACGCAGTATTTT; V: TRBV27; D: TRBD2; J: TRBJ2-3; size: -
CDR3: CAISELWRGNQPQHF; DNA: TGTGCCATCAGTGAGCTATGGCGGGGCAATCAGCCCCAGCATTTT; V: TRBV10-3; D: -; J: TRBJ1-5; size: -
CDR3: CASSEGLGYEQYF; DNA: TGTGCCAGTAGTGAAGGACTAGGCTACGAGCAGTACTTC; V: TRBV19; D: TRBD2; J: TRBJ2-7; size: -